In this sample, the clone carrying this TCR beta chain turned up a few times. The target antigen is unknown. The V end was cut by 7 bases, the J end by 6 bases, with 11 bases between. The CDR3 contains 12 residues. The record originates from a study of human T cells and chemical hapten exposure. Study details: DPC 0.01% went on the upper back by patch test, with reading at 6 days. Patients, chiefly female, had alopecia areata, totalis or universalis.

The time point was: pre-sensitization, week 0. Described treatment: therapeutic diphenylcyclopropenone sensitization with weekly scalp DPC. Donors were 18 to 70-year-old alopecia patients suitable for DPC. Via MiXCR, TCRdb re-called the RACE reads, giving one row per CDR3 protein. The top ten hold 2% to 3% of the sample, which has around 260,000 distinct CDR3 sequences, 7% to 10% seen once. Broader study findings: Expanded TCRs created a significantly greater count of big CDR3 similarity clusters than controls did.

Source: whole blood, taken in connection with sensitization to the hapten diphenylcyclopropenone (DPC). The chain is built from TRBV12-3 or TRBV12-4 and TRBJ2-3; D not certain. The source of this sequence is a woman in her thirties or forties with alopecia areata. Some clones in this sample may be carry-over from other donors' samples. The CDR3 reads CASTFHLDTQYF. As DNA, the CDR3 is TGTGCCAGCACCTTTCACCTGGATACGCAGTATTTT.